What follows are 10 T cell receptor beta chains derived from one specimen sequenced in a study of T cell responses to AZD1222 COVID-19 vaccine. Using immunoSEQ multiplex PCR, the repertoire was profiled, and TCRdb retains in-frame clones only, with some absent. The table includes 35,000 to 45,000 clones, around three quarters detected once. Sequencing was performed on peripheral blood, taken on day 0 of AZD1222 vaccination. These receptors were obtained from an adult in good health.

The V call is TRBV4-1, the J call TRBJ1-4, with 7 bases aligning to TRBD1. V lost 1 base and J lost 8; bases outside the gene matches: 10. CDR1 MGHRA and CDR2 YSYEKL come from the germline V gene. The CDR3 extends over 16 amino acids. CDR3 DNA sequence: TGCGCCAGCAGCCAAGCCCCGGGACAGCCTGGGGAAAAACTGTTTTTT. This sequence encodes CASSQAPGQPGEKLFF.

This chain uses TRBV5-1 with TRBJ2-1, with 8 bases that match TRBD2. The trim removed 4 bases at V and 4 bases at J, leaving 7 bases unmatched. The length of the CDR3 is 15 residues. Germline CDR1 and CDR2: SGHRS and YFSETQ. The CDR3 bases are TGCGCCAGCAGCGCAACTAGCGGACTTTACAATGAGCAGTTCTTC. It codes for CASSATSGLYNEQFF. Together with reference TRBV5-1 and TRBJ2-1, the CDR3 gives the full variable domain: KAGVTQTPRYLIKTRGQQVTLSCSPISGHRSVSWYQQTPGQGLQFLFEYFSETQRNKGNFPGRFSGRQFSNSRSEMNVSTLELGDSALYLCASSATSGLYNEQFFGPGTRLTVL.

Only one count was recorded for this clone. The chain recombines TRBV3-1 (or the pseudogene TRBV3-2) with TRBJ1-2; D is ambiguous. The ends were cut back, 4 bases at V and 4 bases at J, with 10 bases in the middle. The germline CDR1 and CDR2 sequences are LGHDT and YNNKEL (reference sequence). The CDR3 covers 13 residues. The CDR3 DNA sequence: TGTGCCAGCAGCCCTCAGCTCGCCTATGGCTACACCTTC. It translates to CASSPQLAYGYTF.

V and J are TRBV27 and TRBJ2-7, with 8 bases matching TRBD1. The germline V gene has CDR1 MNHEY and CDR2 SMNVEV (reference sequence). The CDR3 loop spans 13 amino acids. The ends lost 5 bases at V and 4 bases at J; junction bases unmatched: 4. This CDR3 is CASSRDRRYEQYF. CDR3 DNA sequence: TGTGCCAGCAGTAGGGACAGGCGGTACGAGCAGTACTTC.

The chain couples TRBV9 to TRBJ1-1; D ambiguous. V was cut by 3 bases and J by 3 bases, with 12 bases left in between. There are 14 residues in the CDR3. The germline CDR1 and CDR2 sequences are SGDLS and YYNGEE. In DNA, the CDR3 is TGTGCCAGCAGCGCCTCGGGCGCGGACACTGAAGCTTTCTTT. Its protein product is CASSASGADTEAFF.

CDR3 region: CASSDRAGDGYTF. The CDR3 DNA reads TGTGCCAGCAGTGACAGGGCAGGGGATGGCTACACCTTC. The gene calls are TRBV6-4 and TRBJ1-2; a possible D gene is TRBD1 (6 bases). V lost 2 bases, J lost 6 bases, and 10 bases lay in between. The CDR3 covers 13 residues. Germline V lookup: CDR1 MRHNA, CDR2 SNTAGT.

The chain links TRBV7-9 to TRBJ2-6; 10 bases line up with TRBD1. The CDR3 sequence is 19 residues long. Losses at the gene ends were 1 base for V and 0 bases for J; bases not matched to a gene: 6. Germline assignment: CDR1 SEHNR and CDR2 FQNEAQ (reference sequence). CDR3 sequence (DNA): TGTGCCAGCAGCTTAGGTACCGGGACAGGGGTCTCTGGGGCCAACGTCCTGACTTTC. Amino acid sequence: CASSLGTGTGVSGANVLTF.

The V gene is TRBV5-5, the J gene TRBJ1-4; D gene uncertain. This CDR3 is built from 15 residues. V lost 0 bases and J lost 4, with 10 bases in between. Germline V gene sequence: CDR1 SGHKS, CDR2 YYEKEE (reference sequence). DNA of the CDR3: TGTGCCAGCAGCTTGGCTGGGGATCGTAATGAAAAACTGTTTTTT. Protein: CASSLAGDRNEKLFF. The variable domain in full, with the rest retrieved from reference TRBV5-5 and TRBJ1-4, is DAGVTQSPTHLIKTRGQQVTLRCSPISGHKSVSWYQQVLGQGPQFIFQYYEKEERGRGNFPDRFSARQFPNYSSELNVNALLLGDSALYLCASSLAGDRNEKLFFGSGTQLSVL.

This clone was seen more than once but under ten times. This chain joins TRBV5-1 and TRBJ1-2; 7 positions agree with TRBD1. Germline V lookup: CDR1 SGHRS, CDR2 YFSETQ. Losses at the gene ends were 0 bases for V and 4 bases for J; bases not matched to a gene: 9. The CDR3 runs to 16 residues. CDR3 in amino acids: CASSLVGQHAFYGYTF. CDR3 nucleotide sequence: TGCGCCAGCAGCTTGGTGGGACAGCATGCGTTCTATGGCTACACCTTC. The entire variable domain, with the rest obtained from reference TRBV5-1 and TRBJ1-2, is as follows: KAGVTQTPRYLIKTRGQQVTLSCSPISGHRSVSWYQQTPGQGLQFLFEYFSETQRNKGNFPGRFSGRQFSNSRSEMNVSTLELGDSALYLCASSLVGQHAFYGYTFGSGTRLTVV.

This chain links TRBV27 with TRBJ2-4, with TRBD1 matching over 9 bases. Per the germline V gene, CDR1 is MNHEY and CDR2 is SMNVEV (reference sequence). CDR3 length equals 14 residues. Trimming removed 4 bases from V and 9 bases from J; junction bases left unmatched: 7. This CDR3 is CASSYRDRVGIQYF. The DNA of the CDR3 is TGTGCCAGCAGTTACCGGGACAGGGTGGGCATTCAGTACTTC.